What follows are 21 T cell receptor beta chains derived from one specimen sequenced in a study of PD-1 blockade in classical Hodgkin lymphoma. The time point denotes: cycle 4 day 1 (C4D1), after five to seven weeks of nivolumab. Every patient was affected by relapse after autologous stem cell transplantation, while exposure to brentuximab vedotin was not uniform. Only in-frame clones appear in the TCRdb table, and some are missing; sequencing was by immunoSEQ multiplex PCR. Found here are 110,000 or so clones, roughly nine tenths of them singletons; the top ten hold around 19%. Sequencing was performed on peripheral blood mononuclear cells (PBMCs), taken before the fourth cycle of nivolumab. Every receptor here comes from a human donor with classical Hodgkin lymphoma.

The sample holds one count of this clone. The CDR3 DNA reads TGCGCCAGCAGCTTGGACAGTGCGTCTTCGAACACTGAAGCTTTCTTT. Its protein product is CASSLDSASSNTEAFF. This chain uses TRBV5-1 with TRBJ1-1; D gene uncertain. The germline CDR1 and CDR2 sequences are SGHRS and YFSETQ. The CDR3 runs to 16 residues. Trimming removed 0 bases from V and 1 base from J, with 13 bases in between.

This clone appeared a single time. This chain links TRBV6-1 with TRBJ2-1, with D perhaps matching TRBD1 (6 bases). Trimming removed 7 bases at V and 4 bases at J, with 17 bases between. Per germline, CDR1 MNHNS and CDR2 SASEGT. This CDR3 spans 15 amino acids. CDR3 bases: TGTGCCAGCAATCGGCACCAGGGGAAATACAATGAGCAGTTCTTC. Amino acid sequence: CASNRHQGKYNEQFF.

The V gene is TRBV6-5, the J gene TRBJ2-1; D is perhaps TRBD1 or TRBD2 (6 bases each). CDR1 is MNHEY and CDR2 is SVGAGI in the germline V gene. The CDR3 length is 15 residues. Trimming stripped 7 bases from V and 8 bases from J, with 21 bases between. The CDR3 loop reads CASTSGDSDWDEQFF. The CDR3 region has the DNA TGTGCCAGCACTTCAGGGGACTCGGATTGGGATGAGCAGTTCTTC.

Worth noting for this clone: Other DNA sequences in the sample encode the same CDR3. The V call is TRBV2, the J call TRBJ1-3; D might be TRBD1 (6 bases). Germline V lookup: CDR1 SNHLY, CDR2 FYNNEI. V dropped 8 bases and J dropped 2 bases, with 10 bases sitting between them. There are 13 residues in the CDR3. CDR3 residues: CASRRGPGNTIYF. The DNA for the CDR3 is TGTGCCAGCCGGCGGGGGCCTGGAAACACCATATATTTT.

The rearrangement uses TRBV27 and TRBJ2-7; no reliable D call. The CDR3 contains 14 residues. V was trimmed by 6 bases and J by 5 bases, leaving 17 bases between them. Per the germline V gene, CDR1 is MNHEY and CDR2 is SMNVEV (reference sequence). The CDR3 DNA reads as TGTGCCAGCAGGCGCGCTATACGAGATGACGAGCAGTACTTC. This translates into CASRRAIRDDEQYF.

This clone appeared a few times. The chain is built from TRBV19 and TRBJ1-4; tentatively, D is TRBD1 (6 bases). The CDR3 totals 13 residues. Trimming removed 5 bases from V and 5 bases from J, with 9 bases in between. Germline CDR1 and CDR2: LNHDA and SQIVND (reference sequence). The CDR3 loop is CASSRDRNEKLFF. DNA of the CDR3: TGTGCCAGTAGTCGAGACAGGAATGAAAAACTGTTTTTT.

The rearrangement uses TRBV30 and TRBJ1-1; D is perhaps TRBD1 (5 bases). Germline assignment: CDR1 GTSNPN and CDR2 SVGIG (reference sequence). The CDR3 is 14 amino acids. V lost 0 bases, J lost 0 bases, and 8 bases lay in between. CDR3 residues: CAWSVAGLNTEAFF. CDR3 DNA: TGTGCCTGGAGTGTAGCAGGGCTGAACACTGAAGCTTTCTTT.

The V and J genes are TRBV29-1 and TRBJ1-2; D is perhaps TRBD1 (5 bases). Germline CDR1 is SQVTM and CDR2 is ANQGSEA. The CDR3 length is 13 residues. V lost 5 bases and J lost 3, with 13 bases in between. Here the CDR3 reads CSVPAETDYGYTF. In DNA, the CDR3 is TGCAGCGTTCCGGCAGAGACAGACTATGGCTACACCTTC. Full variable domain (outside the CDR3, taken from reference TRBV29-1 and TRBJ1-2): SAVISQKPSRDICQRGTSLTIQCQVDSQVTMMFWYRQQPGQSLTLIATANQGSEATYESGFVIDKFPISRPNLTFSTLTVSNMSPEDSSIYLCSVPAETDYGYTFGSGTRLTVV.

The CDR3 sequence is CASKHDARGGAGANVLTF. The CDR3 DNA sequence: TGCGCCAGCAAGCACGACGCACGGGGTGGGGCTGGGGCCAACGTCCTGACTTTC. The J gene is TRBJ2-6, the V gene TRBV5-1; a weak D match, TRBD2 (5 bases). V lost 6 bases and J lost 2, with 21 bases in between. This CDR3 is 18 amino acids long. The germline V gene has CDR1 SGHRS and CDR2 YFSETQ. Combining the CDR3 with reference TRBV5-1 and TRBJ2-6 gives the whole variable domain KAGVTQTPRYLIKTRGQQVTLSCSPISGHRSVSWYQQTPGQGLQFLFEYFSETQRNKGNFPGRFSGRQFSNSRSEMNVSTLELGDSALYLCASKHDARGGAGANVLTFGAGSRLTVL.

The CDR3 DNA reads TGCGCCAGCAGCCAAGACAGAATAGCGGGAGGGAGCTCCTACGAGCAGTACTTC. It specifies CASSQDRIAGGSSYEQYF. The chain carries TRBV4-3 and TRBJ2-5, with 11 bases matching TRBD2. The J call may be incorrect, as the DNA end agrees better with TRBJ2-7. CDR3 length: 18 residues. The germline gives CDR1 LGHNA, CDR2 YSLEER.

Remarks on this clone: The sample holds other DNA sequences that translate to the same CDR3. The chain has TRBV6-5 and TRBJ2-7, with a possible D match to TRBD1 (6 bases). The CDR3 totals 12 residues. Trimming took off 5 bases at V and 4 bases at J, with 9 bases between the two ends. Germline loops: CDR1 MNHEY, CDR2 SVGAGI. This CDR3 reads CASSTRGYEQYF. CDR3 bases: TGTGCCAGCAGTACGAGGGGGTACGAGCAGTACTTC.

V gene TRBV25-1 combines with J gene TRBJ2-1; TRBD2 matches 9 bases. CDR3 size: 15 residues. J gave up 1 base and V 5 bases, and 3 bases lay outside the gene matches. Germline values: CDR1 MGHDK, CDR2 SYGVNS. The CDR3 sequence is CASSRTSGSYNEQFF. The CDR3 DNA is TGTGCCAGCAGTCGAACTAGCGGGTCCTACAATGAGCAGTTCTTC.

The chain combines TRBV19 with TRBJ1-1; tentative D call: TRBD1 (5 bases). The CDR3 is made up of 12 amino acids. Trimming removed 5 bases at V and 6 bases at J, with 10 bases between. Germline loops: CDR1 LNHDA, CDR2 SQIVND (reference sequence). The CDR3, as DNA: TGTGCCAGTAGTCCCAGGGTCGCTGAAGCTTTCTTT. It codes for CASSPRVAEAFF. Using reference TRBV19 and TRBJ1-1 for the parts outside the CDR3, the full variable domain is DGGITQSPKYLFRKEGQNVTLSCEQNLNHDAMYWYRQDPGQGLRLIYYSQIVNDFQKGDIAEGYSVSREKKESFPLTVTSAQKNPTAFYLCASSPRVAEAFFGQGTRLTVV.

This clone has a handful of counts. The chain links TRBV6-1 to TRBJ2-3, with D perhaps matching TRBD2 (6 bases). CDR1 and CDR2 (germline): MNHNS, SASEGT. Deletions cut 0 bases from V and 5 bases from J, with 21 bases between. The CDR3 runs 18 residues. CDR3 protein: CASSEADVLRRGIDTQYF. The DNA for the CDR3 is TGTGCCAGCAGTGAAGCCGACGTGCTTCGGAGGGGCATAGATACGCAGTATTTT.

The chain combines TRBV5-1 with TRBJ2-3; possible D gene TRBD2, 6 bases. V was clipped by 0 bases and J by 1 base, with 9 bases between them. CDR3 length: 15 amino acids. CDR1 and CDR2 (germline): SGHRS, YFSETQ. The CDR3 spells CASSLEDYGTDTQYF. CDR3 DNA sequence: TGCGCCAGCAGCTTGGAGGACTACGGCACAGATACGCAGTATTTT.

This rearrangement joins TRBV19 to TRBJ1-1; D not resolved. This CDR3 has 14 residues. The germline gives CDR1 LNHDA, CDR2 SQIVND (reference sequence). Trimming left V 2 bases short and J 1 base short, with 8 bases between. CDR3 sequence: CASSIRVWNTEAFF. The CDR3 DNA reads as TGTGCCAGTAGTATAAGGGTCTGGAACACTGAAGCTTTCTTT.

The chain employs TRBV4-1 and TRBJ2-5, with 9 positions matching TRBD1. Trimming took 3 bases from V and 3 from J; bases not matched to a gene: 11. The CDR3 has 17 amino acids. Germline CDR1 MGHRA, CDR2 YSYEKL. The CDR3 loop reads CASSQLSGQGQKETQYF. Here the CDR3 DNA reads TGCGCCAGCAGCCAGCTCTCGGGACAGGGACAGAAAGAGACCCAGTACTTC.

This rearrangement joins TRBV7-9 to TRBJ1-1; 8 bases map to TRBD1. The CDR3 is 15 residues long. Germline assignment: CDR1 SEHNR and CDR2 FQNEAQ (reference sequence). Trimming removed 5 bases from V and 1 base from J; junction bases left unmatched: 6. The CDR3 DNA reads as TGTGCCAGCAGCCCCCGACAGGGGAGGAACACTGAAGCTTTCTTT. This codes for CASSPRQGRNTEAFF.

CDR3 region: CASSLALEQYF. Here the CDR3 DNA reads TGTGCCAGCAGCTTAGCTCTCGAGCAGTACTTC. The chain links TRBV7-2 to TRBJ2-7; D remains unclear. With 0 bases removed from V and 6 bases from J, the gap between germline ends came to 3 bases. CDR3 size: 11 residues. Germline V gene sequence: CDR1 SGHTA, CDR2 FQGNSA.

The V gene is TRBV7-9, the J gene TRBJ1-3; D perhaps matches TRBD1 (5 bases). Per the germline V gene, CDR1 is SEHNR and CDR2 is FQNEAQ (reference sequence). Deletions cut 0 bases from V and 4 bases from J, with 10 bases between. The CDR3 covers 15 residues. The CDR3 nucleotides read TGTGCCAGCAGCTTAGCAGGGGACGAGGGAAACACCATATATTTT. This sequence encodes CASSLAGDEGNTIYF. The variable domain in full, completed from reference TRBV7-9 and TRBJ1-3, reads DTGVSQNPRHKITKRGQNVTFRCDPISEHNRLYWYRQTLGQGPEFLTYFQNEAQLEKSRLLSDRFSAERPKGSFSTLEIQRTEQGDSAMYLCASSLAGDEGNTIYFGEGSWLTVV.

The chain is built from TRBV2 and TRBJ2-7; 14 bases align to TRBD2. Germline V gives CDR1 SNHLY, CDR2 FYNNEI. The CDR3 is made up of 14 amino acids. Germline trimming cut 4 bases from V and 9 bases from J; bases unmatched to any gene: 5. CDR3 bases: TGTGCCAGCAGTGGACTAGCGGGAGGGCCGGGGCAGTACTTC. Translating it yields CASSGLAGGPGQYF.